Below are 16 T cell receptor beta chains sequenced from a single sample in a study of cytomegalovirus exposure and HLA in healthy donors. Assay used: immunoSEQ multiplex PCR; TCRdb lists only in-frame clones, some missing. The top ten clones hold approximately 1% of a sample with under 300,000 clones, around 86% of them seen once. Material for sequencing was PBMCs. The origin of the receptors is a young woman in good health and CMV-seronegative.

This sequence joins TRBV5-1 and TRBJ1-4; the D gene is possibly TRBD1 (5 bases). The germline V gene encodes CDR1 SGHRS and CDR2 YFSETQ. The CDR3 sequence is 14 residues long. V lost 0 bases to trimming and J lost 13 bases, with 16 bases between them. The DNA for the CDR3 is TGCGCCAGCAGCTTGGAGGGGTCTAATAGTGGACTGTTTTTT. Translating it yields CASSLEGSNSGLFF.

This chain uses TRBV5-8 with TRBJ2-7, with 8 bases fitting TRBD1. The CDR3 is 15 amino acids. Germline trimming cut 0 bases from V and 4 bases from J; bases unmatched to any gene: 6. Germline V gene sequence: CDR1 SGHTS, CDR2 YDEGEE. The CDR3 bases are TGTGCCAGCAGCTTGGGGCCGGGACAGGAATACGAGCAGTACTTC. Amino acid sequence: CASSLGPGQEYEQYF.

The V gene is TRBV27, the J gene TRBJ2-1; D perhaps matches TRBD1 (5 bases). Germline V gives CDR1 MNHEY, CDR2 SMNVEV (reference sequence). Trimming cost V 5 bases and J 2 bases, with 10 bases left between them. The CDR3 sequence is 14 residues long. The CDR3 DNA reads TGTGCCAGCAGTACGCGACAGACCTACAATGAGCAGTTCTTC. This encodes CASSTRQTYNEQFF.

This rearrangement joins TRBV11-2 to TRBJ2-5; D may be TRBD1 (6 bases). This CDR3 is 17 amino acids long. Germline V gives CDR1 SGHAT, CDR2 FQNNGV. V shed 4 bases and J shed 5 bases, with 23 bases lying between them. The CDR3 spells CASSSTRTVFKWETQYF. For the CDR3, the DNA is TGTGCCAGCAGCTCGACCCGGACAGTTTTTAAATGGGAGACCCAGTACTTC.

The chain has TRBV7-2 and TRBJ2-1; maybe TRBD2 (5 bases). In germline, CDR1 is SGHTA, CDR2 FQGNSA. V shed 1 base and J shed 9 bases, with 10 bases lying between them. This CDR3 comprises 13 residues. Written as DNA, the CDR3 is TGTGCCAGCAGCTTAGTTCGGGGAGTTGAGCAGTTCTTC. This gives the protein CASSLVRGVEQFF.

This sequence joins TRBV9 and TRBJ1-6; unclear D gene. The V end was cut by 0 bases, the J end by 9 bases, with 10 bases between. Germline CDR1 reads SGDLS; CDR2 reads YYNGEE. CDR3 length: 14 amino acids. As DNA, the CDR3 is TGTGCCAGCAGCGTAGAAATGGCGGGTTCACCCCTCCACTTT. Translated: CASSVEMAGSPLHF.

In its sample, this clone was seen a few times. V is TRBV10-3 and J is TRBJ1-2, with D possibly TRBD1 on 6 matching bases. V gave up 3 bases and J gave up 6 bases, with 14 bases separating them. Germline V gene lookup returns CDR1 ENHRY and CDR2 SYGVKD. The CDR3 consists of 14 residues. For the CDR3, the DNA is TGTGCCATCAGTGAAACAGGGATTGGGGATGGCTACACCTTC. As protein: CAISETGIGDGYTF.

The genes are TRBV28 and TRBJ1-3, with D possibly TRBD1 on 6 matching bases. Germline V lookup: CDR1 MDHEN, CDR2 SYDVKM. The CDR3 is 17 amino acids. V was trimmed by 0 bases and J by 3 bases, leaving 15 bases between them. CDR3: CASSLWNGQKFGNTIYF. CDR3 DNA sequence: TGTGCCAGCAGTTTATGGAACGGACAGAAGTTTGGAAACACCATATATTTT.

The rearrangement joins TRBV14 to TRBJ1-2, with TRBD1 as a possible D gene (6 bases). The germline V and J ends were trimmed by 4 bases and 5 bases, with 14 bases remaining between them. This CDR3 region has 14 residues. Germline-derived CDR1 and CDR2 are SGHDN and FVKESK. CDR3 in DNA: TGTGCCAGCAGCCCGCCGGACAGAAGTTATGGCTACACCTTC. It yields the protein CASSPPDRSYGYTF.

The CDR3 protein is CASSPTSRETQYF. In DNA form, the CDR3 reads TGTGCCAGCAGTCCGACTAGCCGGGAGACCCAGTACTTC. The chain is built from TRBV5-6 and TRBJ2-5; 7 bases are shared with TRBD2. J lost 5 bases, V lost 5 bases, and 6 bases had no gene match. From germline, CDR1 is SGHDT and CDR2 YYEEEE. The CDR3 has 13 residues.

The J gene is TRBJ1-4, the V gene TRBV10-3, with unresolved D. CDR1 is ENHRY, CDR2 SYGVKD, per germline. Trimming took 4 bases from V and 0 from J, leaving 9 bases between them. This CDR3 has 15 amino acids. The CDR3 protein is CAISGPGATNEKLFF. Written as DNA, the CDR3 is TGTGCCATCAGTGGGCCAGGTGCAACTAATGAAAAACTGTTTTTT.

The rearrangement joins TRBV10-1 to TRBJ2-7; D unresolved. V gave up 3 bases and J gave up 7 bases, with 13 bases separating them. Germline V gives CDR1 WNHNN, CDR2 SYGVQD (reference sequence). The CDR3 has 13 amino acids. This CDR3 reads CASSDSPPTEQYF. The CDR3 bases are TGCGCCAGCAGTGATAGTCCCCCGACTGAGCAGTACTTC.

V usage is TRBV6-1 and J usage is TRBJ2-5, with TRBD1 matching 7 bases. Trimming removed 1 base from V and 4 bases from J; junction bases left unmatched: 3. The CDR3 runs 14 residues. Germline-derived CDR1 and CDR2 are MNHNS and SASEGT. CDR3 protein: CASSEDYRGETQYF. CDR3 nucleotide sequence: TGTGCCAGCAGTGAAGATTACAGGGGAGAGACCCAGTACTTC.

The rearrangement uses TRBV6-5 and TRBJ2-1; D remains unclear. The CDR3 runs 13 residues. V gave up 0 bases and J gave up 9 bases, with 9 bases separating them. CDR1 MNHEY and CDR2 SVGAGI come from the germline V gene. In DNA, the CDR3 is TGTGCCAGCAGTTACTCGACTGAAGGTGAGCAGTTCTTC. This encodes CASSYSTEGEQFF.

V gene TRBV9 combines with J gene TRBJ1-2; 9 positions agree with TRBD1. Germline V lookup: CDR1 SGDLS, CDR2 YYNGEE. This CDR3 comprises 15 residues. J was trimmed by 8 bases and V by 2 bases; bases with no gene match: 10. CDR3 coding DNA: TGTGCCAGCAGCGTCACAGGGGGCGAGGATGGCGGCTACACCTTC. This translates into CASSVTGGEDGGYTF.

The rearrangement joins TRBV2 to TRBJ1-1; 8 bases fit TRBD1. CDR3 size: 15 residues. The germline V gene encodes CDR1 SNHLY and CDR2 FYNNEI. V was pared by 8 bases and J by 3 bases, with 11 bases of the junction left unmatched. The CDR3: CASQGADSDYTEAFF. The DNA of the CDR3 is TGTGCCAGCCAGGGGGCGGATTCGGACTACACTGAAGCTTTCTTT.